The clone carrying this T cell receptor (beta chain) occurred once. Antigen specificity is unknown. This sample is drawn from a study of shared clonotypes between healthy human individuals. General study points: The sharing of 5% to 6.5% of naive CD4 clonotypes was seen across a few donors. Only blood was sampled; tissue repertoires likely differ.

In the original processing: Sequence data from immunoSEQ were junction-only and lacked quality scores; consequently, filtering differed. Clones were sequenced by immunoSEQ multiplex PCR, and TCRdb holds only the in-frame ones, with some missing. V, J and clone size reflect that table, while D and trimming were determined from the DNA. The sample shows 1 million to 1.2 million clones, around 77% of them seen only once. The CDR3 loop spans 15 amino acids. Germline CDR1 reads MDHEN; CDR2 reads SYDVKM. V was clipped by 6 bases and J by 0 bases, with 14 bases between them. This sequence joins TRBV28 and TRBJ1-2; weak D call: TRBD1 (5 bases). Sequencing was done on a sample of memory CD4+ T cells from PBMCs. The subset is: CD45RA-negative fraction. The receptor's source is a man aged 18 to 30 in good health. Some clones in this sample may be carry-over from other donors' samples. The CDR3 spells CASRPLWGANYGYTF. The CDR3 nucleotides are TGTGCCAGCAGACCTTTGTGGGGGGCTAACTATGGCTACACCTTC.